The source of this TCR beta chain is a study of control samples from healthy donors and cancer patients. In its sample, this clone was seen once. With 1 base removed from V and 0 bases from J, the gap between germline ends came to 13 bases. Germline loops: CDR1 MGHRA, CDR2 YSYEKL. CDR3 length equals 17 residues. TCRdb keeps only in-frame clones here, not all; method: immunoSEQ multiplex PCR. The sample holds some 89,000 clones, roughly 86% seen once. The chain combines TRBV4-1 with TRBJ1-5, with D possibly matching TRBD1 (6 bases). Source material: blood. The TCR originated in a man aged 30 to 45 in good health. The CDR3: CASSQAPRGGSNQPQHF. CDR3 DNA sequence: TGCGCCAGCAGCCAAGCTCCCAGGGGTGGTAGCAATCAGCCCCAGCATTTT.